This T cell receptor (beta chain) was documented in a study of blood T cell repertoires in COVID-19. Study as a whole: Sites in the United States, Italy and Spain provided acute and convalescent COVID-19 samples. From T cells, B-cell-depleted T cells, or PBMCs came the material, which was cDNA or gDNA.

Original handling: Amplified reference gene primers provided the basis for estimating nucleated cell counts. TCRdb's copy holds only in-frame clones and misses some; the assay was immunoSEQ multiplex PCR. D and trimming were read from the DNA, whereas the V and J calls and clone size are those reported in that table. The sample carries fewer than 200,000 clones, just under 85% recorded once. Trimming cost V 4 bases and J 5 bases; bases outside gene matches: 4. The CDR3 runs to 13 residues. From germline, CDR1 is ENHRY and CDR2 SYGVKD. The chain couples TRBV10-3 to TRBJ2-5, with 7 bases fitting TRBD2. Sequencing used peripheral blood. The TCR originated in a woman aged 80 or over with COVID-19, enrolled during active disease. CDR3 DNA sequence: TGTGCCATCAGTGTCCTAGCGGTGGAGACCCAGTACTTC. It codes for CAISVLAVETQYF.